This TCR beta chain comes out of a study of blood T cell repertoires in COVID-19. CDR3 size: 12 residues. Germline V gives CDR1 MNHNY, CDR2 SVGAGI (reference sequence). V lost 6 bases and J 1 base, leaving 6 bases between the germline ends. Authors' analysis steps: Estimated nucleated cell counts came from reference gene primer amplification. Sequencing was performed with immunoSEQ multiplex PCR; in TCRdb, only in-frame clones are kept and a portion is missing. V and J calls and clone size are as listed in that table; D and trimming were resolved from the DNA. Of 90,000 to 110,000 clones in the sample, 84% were seen once.

The origin of this receptor is a woman aged 80 or older with active or convalescent COVID-19. The material sequenced was peripheral blood. The rearrangement joins TRBV6-6 to TRBJ1-1; the D is unclear. This CDR3 is CASSNRNTEAFF. The CDR3, as DNA: TGTGCCAGCAGCAATAGGAACACTGAAGCTTTCTTT.